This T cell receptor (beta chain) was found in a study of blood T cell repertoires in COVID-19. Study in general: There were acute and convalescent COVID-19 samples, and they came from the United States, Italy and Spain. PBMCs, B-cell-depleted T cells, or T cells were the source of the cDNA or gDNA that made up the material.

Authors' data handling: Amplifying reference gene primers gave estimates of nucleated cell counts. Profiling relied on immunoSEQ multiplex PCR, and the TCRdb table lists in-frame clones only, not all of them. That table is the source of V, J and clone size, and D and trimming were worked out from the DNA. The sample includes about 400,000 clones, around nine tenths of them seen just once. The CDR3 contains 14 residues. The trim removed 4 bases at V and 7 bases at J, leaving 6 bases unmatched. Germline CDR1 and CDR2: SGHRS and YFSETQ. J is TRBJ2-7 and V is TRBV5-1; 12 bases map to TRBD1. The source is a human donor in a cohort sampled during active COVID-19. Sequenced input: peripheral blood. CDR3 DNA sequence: TGCGCCAGCAGCCCGGGACAGGGGGCGCGGGAGCAGTACTTC. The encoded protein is CASSPGQGAREQYF. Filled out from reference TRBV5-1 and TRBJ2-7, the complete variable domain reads KAGVTQTPRYLIKTRGQQVTLSCSPISGHRSVSWYQQTPGQGLQFLFEYFSETQRNKGNFPGRFSGRQFSNSRSEMNVSTLELGDSALYLCASSPGQGAREQYFGPGTRLTVT.